The next 30 T cell receptor beta chains were all read from a single sample in a study of blood T cell repertoires in COVID-19. Assay used: immunoSEQ multiplex PCR; TCRdb lists only in-frame clones, some missing. The data contain fewer than 500,000 clones, roughly 90% of them singletons. Sequenced sample: peripheral blood. The receptors come from a man aged 18-30 years with COVID-19, enrolled during active disease.

The chain couples TRBV5-6 to TRBJ2-7, with 12 nucleotides matching TRBD1. V shed 2 bases, J shed 6 bases, and the junction held 6 bases outside the gene matches. Germline V gives CDR1 SGHDT, CDR2 YYEEEE. The CDR3 spans 15 residues. CDR3 protein: CASSFTGTGGAEQYF. As DNA, the CDR3 is TGTGCCAGCAGCTTCACCGGGACAGGGGGCGCCGAGCAGTACTTC. The complete variable domain, with remaining parts taken from reference TRBV5-6 and TRBJ2-7, reads DAGVTQSPTHLIKTRGQQVTLRCSPKSGHDTVSWYQQALGQGPQFIFQYYEEEERQRGNFPDRFSGHQFPNYSSELNVNALLLGDSALYLCASSFTGTGGAEQYFGPGTRLTVT.

The chain has TRBV5-1 and TRBJ2-7, with TRBD1 matching 9 bases. Germline loops: CDR1 SGHRS, CDR2 YFSETQ. CDR3 length equals 15 residues. V shed 5 bases and J 2 bases; nucleotides not matched to a gene: 8. This chain's CDR3 is CASSRPGQGPYEQYF. Here the CDR3 DNA reads TGCGCCAGCAGTCGTCCGGGACAGGGACCCTACGAGCAGTACTTC.

The rearrangement joins TRBV7-3 to TRBJ2-1; TRBD2 agrees at 12 bases. Trimming took 6 bases from V and 8 from J; bases not matched to a gene: 5. CDR1 is SGHTA and CDR2 is FQGTGA in the germline V gene. The CDR3 is made up of 14 amino acids. CDR3 nucleotides: TGTGCCAGCAGGCTAGCGGGAGGGATGGATGAGCAGTTCTTC. Amino acid sequence: CASRLAGGMDEQFF.

This rearrangement joins TRBV5-1 to TRBJ2-5; 7 bases line up with TRBD1. V gave up 6 bases and J gave up 1 base; unmatched junction bases: 9. Germline V gives CDR1 SGHRS, CDR2 YFSETQ. CDR3 length: 15 residues. CDR3 loop: CASTTTSGGQETQYF. The CDR3, as DNA: TGCGCCAGCACCACTACCTCAGGGGGCCAAGAGACCCAGTACTTC.

The chain links TRBV2 to TRBJ2-1; 8 bases align to TRBD1. The germline V gene encodes CDR1 SNHLY and CDR2 FYNNEI. Germline trimming cut 7 bases from V and 3 bases from J; bases unmatched to any gene: 8. CDR3 length: 15 amino acids. As DNA, the CDR3 is TGTGCCAGCACCCGAGGACAGGGACTCTACAATGAGCAGTTCTTC. It yields the protein CASTRGQGLYNEQFF.

This chain joins TRBV29-1 and TRBJ1-1; D is undetermined. CDR1 and CDR2 (germline): SQVTM, ANQGSEA. The V end was cut by 6 bases, the J end by 6 bases, with 11 bases between. The CDR3 sequence is 11 residues long. CDR3 sequence reads: CSVQTGPEAFF. The CDR3 bases are TGCAGCGTCCAGACGGGTCCTGAAGCTTTCTTT.

On this clone: Other DNA sequences from this sample encode an identical CDR3 as well. The chain uses TRBV12-3 or TRBV12-4 and TRBJ2-7; 7 bases line up with TRBD2. The CDR3 consists of 11 residues. The V gene end was trimmed by 6 bases and the J gene end by 6 bases; junction bases not matched to a gene: 2. CDR3 sequence: CASSPGGEQYF. CDR3 DNA: TGTGCCAGCAGCCCGGGGGGCGAGCAGTACTTC.

The chain recombines TRBV27 with TRBJ1-2; a weak D match, TRBD1 (5 bases). Trimming took off 5 bases at V and 8 bases at J, with 21 bases between the two ends. Germline CDR1 reads MNHEY; CDR2 reads SMNVEV (reference sequence). The CDR3 consists of 15 residues. CDR3 DNA: TGTGCCAGCAGTATCTCCGGTGTAGGGGTTAGCGGCTACACCTTC. As protein: CASSISGVGVSGYTF.

This chain links TRBV5-1 with TRBJ1-2, with TRBD1 matching 8 bases. J lost 5 bases, V lost 2 bases, and 5 bases had no gene match. This CDR3 has 14 amino acids. Germline V CDR1 and CDR2: SGHRS, YFSETQ. CDR3 residues: CASSFDRGDYGYTF. The CDR3 coding sequence is TGCGCCAGCAGCTTCGACAGGGGTGATTATGGCTACACCTTC.

The chain recombines TRBV11-2 with TRBJ2-7; TRBD1 matches at 7 bases. Trimming took 4 bases from V and 5 from J; bases not matched to a gene: 20. Looked up from germline, CDR1 is SGHAT and CDR2 is FQNNGV. The CDR3 length is 18 residues. The CDR3 DNA reads TGTGCCAGCAGCTCCCTCCGGTCCCAGGGGGTTAAGGCTAACGAGCAGTACTTC. It codes for CASSSLRSQGVKANEQYF.

This clone was observed a handful of times. V gene TRBV19 combines with J gene TRBJ1-1; 10 positions match TRBD1. This CDR3 has 15 residues. Germline V gene sequence: CDR1 LNHDA, CDR2 SQIVND (reference sequence). J gave up 4 bases and V 5 bases, and 7 bases lay outside the gene matches. DNA of the CDR3: TGTGCCAGTAGTTCCTCGGGACAGGGGTTCACTGAAGCTTTCTTT. Amino acid sequence: CASSSSGQGFTEAFF.

This clone came up many times. The chain is built from TRBV6-6 and TRBJ1-3; 8 nucleotides line up with TRBD1. The V gene's germline CDR1 is MNHNY and CDR2 SVGAGI (reference sequence). There are 15 residues in the CDR3. Trimming cost V 8 bases and J 4 bases; bases outside gene matches: 10. CDR3 nucleotide sequence: TGTGCCAGCGCAGGACAGGGAAAAAAAGGAAACACCATATATTTT. This sequence encodes CASAGQGKKGNTIYF.

The CDR3 DNA is TGTGCCAGCAGCGTGACCGGGGAGCAGTTCTTC. Amino acids: CASSVTGEQFF. V gene TRBV9 combines with J gene TRBJ2-1, with no clear D. Germline CDR1 reads SGDLS; CDR2 reads YYNGEE. The CDR3 has 11 residues. V lost 2 bases and J lost 10, with 7 bases in between.

The chain uses TRBV5-4 and TRBJ2-1; TRBD2 aligns across 11 bases. This CDR3 has 16 amino acids. Germline V gene lookup returns CDR1 SGHNT and CDR2 YYREEE (reference sequence). J lost 5 bases, V lost 3 bases, and 7 bases had no gene match. The CDR3 region is CASSYSGTSGHNEQFF. In DNA, the CDR3 is TGTGCCAGCAGCTACTCCGGGACTAGCGGCCACAATGAGCAGTTCTTC.

This sequence joins TRBV29-1 and TRBJ2-7; D not resolved. This CDR3 is built from 11 residues. Germline lookup yields CDR1 SQVTM and CDR2 ANQGSEA. V was trimmed by 3 bases and J by 6 bases, leaving 9 bases between them. CDR3: CSVDVSGEQYF. DNA of the CDR3: TGCAGCGTTGACGTTTCCGGCGAGCAGTACTTC.

The J gene is TRBJ1-2, the V gene TRBV2; 10 bases align to TRBD1. Germline assignment: CDR1 SNHLY and CDR2 FYNNEI. V trimming: 6 bases; J trimming: 5 bases; junction bases outside the gene matches: 6. This CDR3 region has 14 residues. The CDR3 coding sequence is TGTGCCAGCAGGGTCGACAGGGGGCTTTATGGCTACACCTTC. It specifies CASRVDRGLYGYTF.

The chain links TRBV7-9 to TRBJ2-7, with TRBD1 identical over 10 bases. The CDR3 extends over 17 amino acids. Germline assignment: CDR1 SEHNR and CDR2 FQNEAQ (reference sequence). J gave up 4 bases and V 6 bases, and 15 bases lay outside the gene matches. CDR3 in amino acids: CASRPTRSGTGEYEQYF. Written as DNA, the CDR3 is TGTGCCAGCAGACCCACGCGGTCCGGGACAGGGGAATACGAGCAGTACTTC.

V and J are TRBV19 and TRBJ2-3; TRBD2 matches at 9 bases. The V gene end was trimmed by 8 bases and the J gene end by 4 bases; junction bases not matched to a gene: 4. The CDR3 extends over 13 amino acids. The germline CDR1 and CDR2 sequences are LNHDA and SQIVND (reference sequence). CDR3 DNA: TGTGCCAGTCGACCTAGCGGGGCAGATACGCAGTATTTT. Encoded protein: CASRPSGADTQYF.

This clone showed up just once. This chain connects TRBV2 to TRBJ2-7, with 9 bases that match TRBD1. After removal of 5 bases from V and 5 bases from J, the junction contained 10 bases not matched to a gene. The CDR3 spans 15 residues. CDR1 and CDR2 from the germline V gene are SNHLY and FYNNEI. CDR3 in amino acids: CASSMSGTGWDEQYF. In DNA, the CDR3 is TGTGCCAGCAGTATGTCCGGGACAGGGTGGGACGAGCAGTACTTC.

The chain's CDR3 is CASSLDATTRTQYF. As DNA, the CDR3 is TGTGCCAGCAGCTTAGACGCGACTACGAGGACCCAGTACTTC. The V gene is TRBV13, the J gene TRBJ2-5; weak D call: TRBD2 (5 bases). The germline CDR1 and CDR2 sequences are PRHDT and FYEKMQ (reference sequence). CDR3 length: 14 residues. V was trimmed by 1 base and J by 7 bases, leaving 13 bases between them.

CDR3 region: CASSDRVRAGELFF. The CDR3 DNA is TGTGCCAGCAGCGACAGGGTTAGGGCCGGGGAGCTGTTTTTT. V usage is TRBV11-3 and J usage is TRBJ2-2, with 7 positions matching TRBD1. V shed 5 bases, J shed 6 bases, and the junction held 6 bases outside the gene matches. The CDR3 runs to 14 residues. Germline lookup yields CDR1 SGHNT and CDR2 YENEEA.

The V call is TRBV2, the J call TRBJ1-4; D is uncertain. Between the trimmed V and J ends, which lost 1 base and 0 bases, there was a span of 6 bases. The CDR3 has 15 residues. Germline CDR1 SNHLY, CDR2 FYNNEI. The CDR3, as DNA: TGTGCCAGCAGTGAAGGGGCAGCAACTAATGAAAAACTGTTTTTT. Translation: CASSEGAATNEKLFF.

The gene calls are TRBV25-1 and TRBJ2-7; possible D gene TRBD1, 6 bases. The V gene lost 5 bases and the J gene lost 0 bases, with 8 bases spanning the gap. The CDR3 runs to 13 residues. The germline V gene encodes CDR1 MGHDK and CDR2 SYGVNS. This CDR3 reads CASSLTGSYEQYF. DNA of the CDR3: TGTGCCAGCAGTTTGACAGGCTCCTACGAGCAGTACTTC.

J is TRBJ2-2 and V is TRBV5-4, with unresolved D. This CDR3 is built from 15 residues. Germline assignment: CDR1 SGHNT and CDR2 YYREEE (reference sequence). V was trimmed by 2 bases and J by 2 bases, leaving 10 bases between them. The CDR3 sequence is CASSLEQFNTGELFF. Written as DNA, the CDR3 is TGTGCCAGCAGCTTAGAACAGTTTAACACCGGGGAGCTGTTTTTT.

The gene calls are TRBV7-9 and TRBJ2-1, with a possible D match to TRBD2 (6 bases). Germline V gene sequence: CDR1 SEHNR, CDR2 FQNEAQ (reference sequence). V lost 0 bases, J lost 9 bases, and 15 bases lay in between. The CDR3 consists of 15 residues. The CDR3 coding sequence is TGTGCCAGCAGCTTAGCTTTTCGCACCGGGGGTGAGCAGTTCTTC. Its protein product is CASSLAFRTGGEQFF.

The chain's CDR3 is CASSFTGGRETQYF. The DNA of the CDR3 is TGTGCCAGCAGCTTCACAGGGGGGAGGGAGACCCAGTACTTC. This chain connects TRBV7-6 to TRBJ2-5; 8 bases map to TRBD1. From germline, CDR1 is SGHVS and CDR2 FNYEAQ. This CDR3 contains 14 residues. The junction had 5 bases not matched to a gene; V was cut back by 3 bases and J by 5 bases.

This chain uses TRBV19 with TRBJ1-2; 7 bases fit TRBD1. V shed 8 bases, J shed 8 bases, and the junction held 14 bases outside the gene matches. The V gene's germline CDR1 is LNHDA and CDR2 SQIVND (reference sequence). The CDR3 is 14 amino acids. Here the CDR3 reads CASLAGTERGGYTF. In DNA form, the CDR3 reads TGTGCCAGTCTAGCCGGGACAGAAAGGGGCGGCTACACCTTC.

The rearrangement joins TRBV27 to TRBJ1-1; D may be TRBD1 (6 bases). V lost 6 bases, J lost 4 bases, and 15 bases lay in between. The CDR3 extends over 14 amino acids. Germline CDR1 MNHEY, CDR2 SMNVEV (reference sequence). CDR3 loop: CASRATGPGTEAFF. The DNA of the CDR3 is TGTGCCAGCAGAGCAACAGGGCCGGGCACTGAAGCTTTCTTT.

The chain carries TRBV6-5 and TRBJ2-4, with TRBD1 matching 7 bases. The CDR3 length is 15 residues. After removal of 5 bases from V and 0 bases from J, the junction contained 4 bases not matched to a gene. Germline loops: CDR1 MNHEY, CDR2 SVGAGI. The CDR3 DNA sequence: TGTGCCAGCAGTCGACAGGGCCGAGCCAAAAACATTCAGTACTTC. Translated: CASSRQGRAKNIQYF.

The V call is TRBV6-5, the J call TRBJ1-6; 8 bases are shared with TRBD1. Germline V gene lookup returns CDR1 MNHEY and CDR2 SVGAGI. V lost 6 bases to trimming and J lost 7 bases; unmatched junction nucleotides: 5. CDR3 length: 14 residues. The CDR3 nucleotides read TGTGCCAGCAGACGACAGGGGACGAATTCACCCCTCCACTTT. Protein: CASRRQGTNSPLHF.